These 14 T cell receptor beta chains share one sample of origin, sequenced in a study of CD8 T cells in ankylosing spondylitis. These receptors have no identified antigens. Each CDR3 protein is one row after TCRdb ran MiXCR on the 5' RACE reads. The sample has roughly 450,000 distinct CDR3 sequences, 25% to 30% seen once; the top ten hold approximately 1%. Study-wide results and caveats: About 8 highly homologous variants made up a TCR beta motif, and this motif appeared characteristic of ankylosing spondylitis blood.

Sequenced: blood, either unsorted or a sorted T cell fraction (not recorded which). The source of these receptors is a male donor with ankylosing spondylitis.

V usage is TRBV7-2 and J usage is TRBJ1-2; no clear D. CDR1 is SGHTA, CDR2 FQGNSA, per germline. V was trimmed by 2 bases and J by 8 bases, leaving 6 bases between them. The CDR3 loop spans 11 amino acids. The DNA of the CDR3 is TGTGCCAGCAGCTTAAGTTGGGGCTACACCTTC. Its protein is CASSLSWGYTF.

This rearrangement joins TRBV7-9 to TRBJ2-2; TRBD2 is a possible D gene (6 bases). The CDR3 runs to 17 residues. The V end lost 5 bases, the J end lost 1 base, and 17 bases lay between the germline ends. Germline V gene sequence: CDR1 SEHNR, CDR2 FQNEAQ (reference sequence). The CDR3 DNA sequence: TGTGCCAGCAGCGGCGGGGAGTATCCATTGAACACCGGGGAGCTGTTTTTT. Encoded protein: CASSGGEYPLNTGELFF.

CDR3 DNA: TGTGCCAGCAGCTTAGAGGGCCCAACCGAGCAGTACTTC. Translating it yields CASSLEGPTEQYF. V gene TRBV11-2 combines with J gene TRBJ2-7, with no clear D. Between the trimmed V and J ends, which lost 0 bases and 6 bases, there was a span of 9 bases. Germline assignment: CDR1 SGHAT and CDR2 FQNNGV. This CDR3 has 13 amino acids.

The chain recombines TRBV20-1 with TRBJ2-6, with D maybe TRBD2 (6 bases). V lost 1 base, J lost 2 bases, and 15 bases lay in between. Looked up from germline, CDR1 is DFQATT and CDR2 is SNEGSKA (reference sequence). The CDR3 totals 17 residues. The DNA for the CDR3 is TGCAGTGCTAGAGTGGGGGACTGGGGAGCTGGGGCCAACGTCCTGACTTTC. It specifies CSARVGDWGAGANVLTF.

Here the CDR3 reads CASRNLDRGDEQFF. The CDR3 DNA reads TGTGCCAGCAGAAACTTGGACAGGGGGGATGAGCAGTTCTTC. V gene TRBV6-1 combines with J gene TRBJ2-1; 10 bases match TRBD1. From germline, CDR1 is MNHNS and CDR2 SASEGT. V gave up 6 bases and J gave up 8 bases; unmatched junction bases: 7. The CDR3 has 14 residues.

This clonotype was seen a handful of times. The chain combines TRBV12-3 or TRBV12-4 with TRBJ1-6; a weak D match, TRBD1 (5 bases). With 5 bases removed from V and 0 bases from J, the gap between germline ends came to 11 bases. The CDR3 totals 16 residues. The CDR3, as DNA: TGTGCCAGCAGTCGCTGGGACCTCTCCTATAATTCACCCCTCCACTTT. Translation gives CASSRWDLSYNSPLHF.

The chain recombines TRBV10-3 with TRBJ1-1; tentative D call: TRBD1 (5 bases). This CDR3 has 15 amino acids. V lost 0 bases, J lost 3 bases, and 11 bases lay in between. The V gene's germline CDR1 is ENHRY and CDR2 SYGVKD. The CDR3 DNA follows: TGTGCCATCAGTGAGTCGAAGGGGTTATACACTGAAGCTTTCTTT. It translates to CAISESKGLYTEAFF.

The CDR3 DNA reads TGTGCCAGCAGCTTAGTGGTGCGCGGCACAGATACGCAGTATTTT. Its protein product is CASSLVVRGTDTQYF. The chain carries TRBV7-2 and TRBJ2-3; D unclear. Germline CDR1 reads SGHTA; CDR2 reads FQGNSA. This CDR3 spans 15 amino acids. The V end was cut by 1 base, the J end by 1 base, with 9 bases between. The whole variable domain, remainder taken from reference TRBV7-2 and TRBJ2-3, is GAGVSQSPSNKVTEKGKDVELRCDPISGHTALYWYRQSLGQGLEFLIYFQGNSAPDKSGLPSDRFSAERTGGSVSTLTIQRTQQEDSAVYLCASSLVVRGTDTQYFGPGTRLTVL.

This clonotype was detected a few times. The rearrangement uses TRBV10-3 and TRBJ1-2, with 9 bases identical to TRBD1. The germline V gene has CDR1 ENHRY and CDR2 SYGVKD. There are 17 residues in the CDR3. J was trimmed by 6 bases and V by 0 bases; bases with no gene match: 11. The CDR3 DNA reads as TGTGCCATCAGTGAGTCCGCGACAGGGGGAGACGCGAATGGCTACACCTTC. Its protein is CAISESATGGDANGYTF.

This clonotype showed up just a few times. The chain couples TRBV29-1 to TRBJ1-5, with 8 bases matching TRBD1. The CDR3 extends over 13 amino acids. Germline assignment: CDR1 SQVTM and CDR2 ANQGSEA. V lost 5 bases, J lost 5 bases, and 5 bases stayed unmatched. CDR3 region: CSVRQGQDQPQHF. The CDR3 DNA reads TGCAGCGTTCGACAGGGACAGGATCAGCCCCAGCATTTT.

Only a few counts were recorded for this clonotype. J is TRBJ2-3 and V is TRBV7-8, with D unclear. The CDR3 runs to 11 residues. Per germline, CDR1 SGHVS and CDR2 FQNEAQ. V was trimmed by 2 bases and J by 4 bases, leaving 1 base between them. CDR3 in amino acids: CASSLPDTQYF. In nucleotides, the CDR3 is TGTGCCAGCAGCTTACCAGATACGCAGTATTTT. Looking up the rest from reference TRBV7-8 and TRBJ2-3 gives the full variable domain: GAGVSQSPRYKVAKRGQDVALRCDPISGHVSLFWYQQALGQGPEFLTYFQNEAQLDKSGLPSDRFFAERPEGSVSTLKIQRTQQEDSAVYLCASSLPDTQYFGPGTRLTVL.

This sequence joins TRBV2 and TRBJ2-5; the D gene is possibly TRBD2 (6 bases). Germline CDR1 and CDR2: SNHLY and FYNNEI. Trimming pared 4 bases from V and 2 bases from J, leaving 11 bases between. The CDR3 is 14 residues long. The DNA of the CDR3 is TGTGCCAGCAGTGCGGCTAGCGTACAAGAGACCCAGTACTTC. Translated, it gives CASSAASVQETQYF.

This clonotype was counted between two and nine times. This sequence joins TRBV11-2 and TRBJ2-2; D ambiguous. Germline values: CDR1 SGHAT, CDR2 FQNNGV. CDR3 length: 17 residues. Trimming left V 5 bases short and J 0 bases short, with 16 bases between. For the CDR3, the DNA is TGTGCCAGCAGCCTTCGTCGGATAGAGGCGAACACCGGGGAGCTGTTTTTT. It is translated as CASSLRRIEANTGELFF.

The rearrangement joins TRBV20-1 to TRBJ2-3; tentatively, D is TRBD1 or TRBD2 (5 bases each). Germline values: CDR1 DFQATT, CDR2 SNEGSKA (reference sequence). V gave up 5 bases and J gave up 0 bases, with 12 bases separating them. The CDR3 extends over 14 amino acids. The CDR3 DNA sequence: TGCAGTGCTTGCCGGGACCGGAGCACAGATACGCAGTATTTT. Translating it yields CSACRDRSTDTQYF.